Listed below are T cell receptor beta chains from one sample, sequenced in a study of OX40 agonist ivuxolimab in advanced cancers. Sequencing was performed with immunoSEQ multiplex PCR; in TCRdb, only in-frame clones are kept and a portion is missing. Here the sample spans around 84,000 clones, under 95% being singletons. Sample: CD4+ or CD8+ T cells sorted from blood, taken in a trial of the OX40 agonist ivuxolimab. The receptors here all came from an adult with an advanced solid tumor such as melanoma, head and neck, liver or kidney cancer. Each CDR3 is given with its conserved first and last residue. Fields, in order: CDR3 protein, CDR3 DNA, clone size, D gene, V gene, J gene. A D gene is named only where the DNA matches it firmly. Rows give clone size only sometimes, using once, few, many, or a class for an expanded clone.

CDR3: CASSLPPTDIAGELFF; DNA: TGTGCCAGCAGCTTACCCCCGACTGATATCGCCGGGGAGCTGTTTTTT; size: -; D: -; V: TRBV7-6; J: TRBJ2-2
CDR3: CASRGVSEKLFF; DNA: TGTGCCAGCCGGGGTGTGTCGGAAAAACTGTTTTTT; size: -; D: -; V: TRBV6-5; J: TRBJ1-4
CDR3: CASSFVPGALEVNTEAFF; DNA: TGTGCCAGCAGCTTCGTGCCAGGGGCCCTAGAAGTGAACACTGAAGCTTTCTTT; size: -; D: -; V: TRBV5-6; J: TRBJ1-1
CDR3: CAWMNGYGYTF; DNA: TGTGCCTGGATGAATGGCTATGGCTACACCTTC; size: -; D: -; V: TRBV30; J: TRBJ1-2
CDR3: CASRDGSYEQYF; DNA: TGTGCCAGCAGGGACGGATCCTACGAGCAGTACTTC; size: -; D: -; V: TRBV6-1; J: TRBJ2-7
CDR3: CASSRPADQPFF; DNA: TGTGCCAGTAGTAGGCCAGCCGATCAACCTTTCTTT; size: -; D: -; V: TRBV19; J: TRBJ1-1
CDR3: CASSRVPGGYEQYF; DNA: TGTGCCAGCAGTCGAGTGCCGGGGGGCTACGAGCAGTACTTC; size: -; D: TRBD2; V: TRBV25-1; J: TRBJ2-7
CDR3: CAWSEGFVWGETQYF; DNA: TGTGCCTGGAGTGAAGGGTTTGTATGGGGAGAGACCCAGTACTTC; size: -; D: -; V: TRBV30; J: TRBJ2-5
CDR3: CASSLFSGGLNEQFF; DNA: TGTGCCAGCAGCCTCTTTAGCGGGGGGTTGAATGAGCAGTTCTTC; size: -; D: TRBD2; V: TRBV6-1; J: TRBJ2-1
CDR3: CASSPWAQRGANVLTF; DNA: TGCGCCAGCAGCCCCTGGGCTCAGAGAGGGGCCAACGTCCTGACTTTC; size: -; D: -; V: TRBV5-1; J: TRBJ2-6
CDR3: CASSSKSGREKEQYF; DNA: TGTGCCAGCAGCTCAAAGTCGGGGAGGGAAAAGGAGCAGTACTTC; size: -; D: TRBD2; V: TRBV7-2; J: TRBJ2-7
CDR3: CASPTSWMDEQFF; DNA: TGCGCCAGCCCGACCAGCTGGATGGATGAGCAGTTCTTC; size: -; D: -; V: TRBV10-1; J: TRBJ2-1
CDR3: CASSETPGFGETQYF; DNA: TGTGCCAGCAGCGAAACGCCAGGGTTCGGGGAGACCCAGTACTTC; size: -; D: -; V: TRBV27; J: TRBJ2-5
CDR3: CASSLGVADTDTQYF; DNA: TGTGCCAGCAGCTTAGGAGTAGCGGACACAGATACGCAGTATTTT; size: -; D: -; V: TRBV7-9; J: TRBJ2-3
CDR3: CASSMGGDEQFF; DNA: TGTGCCAGTAGTATGGGGGGCGATGAGCAGTTCTTC; size: -; D: -; V: TRBV19; J: TRBJ2-1
CDR3: CASSLDWGADSYEQYF; DNA: TGCGCCAGCAGCTTGGATTGGGGGGCTGACTCCTACGAGCAGTACTTC; size: -; D: -; V: TRBV5-1; J: TRBJ2-7
CDR3: CASSTGALGEFSPLHF; DNA: TGTGCCAGCAGCACAGGGGCCCTAGGGGAATTTTCGCCCCTCCACTTT; size: -; D: TRBD1; V: TRBV7-9; J: TRBJ1-6
CDR3: CASSISGTGYDGYTF; DNA: TGCGCCAGCAGCATTTCCGGGACAGGGTACGATGGCTACACCTTC; size: -; D: TRBD1; V: TRBV5-1; J: TRBJ1-2
CDR3: CASSQMTGTNEKLFF; DNA: TGCGCCAGCAGCCAAATGACAGGGACTAATGAAAAACTGTTTTTT; size: -; D: TRBD1; V: TRBV4-3; J: TRBJ1-4
CDR3: CASSPEHTGGRTEAFF; DNA: TGCGCCAGCAGCCCGGAACACACCGGGGGACGCACTGAAGCTTTCTTT; size: -; D: -; V: TRBV5-1; J: TRBJ1-1
CDR3: CAWRAPMGWGEKLFF; DNA: TGTGCCTGGAGAGCCCCCATGGGCTGGGGTGAAAAACTGTTTTTT; size: -; D: -; V: TRBV30; J: TRBJ1-4
CDR3: CTSSPDGGEKLGYTF; DNA: TGCACCAGCAGCCCCGACGGAGGGGAGAAGCTAGGCTACACCTTC; size: -; D: -; V: TRBV1; J: TRBJ1-2
CDR3: CASSDRGGYGYTF; DNA: TGTGCCAGCAGCGACAGGGGAGGCTATGGCTACACCTTC; size: -; D: TRBD1; V: TRBV28; J: TRBJ1-2
CDR3: CASSARARKQETQYF; DNA: TGTGCCAGCAGCGCCAGAGCTAGGAAACAAGAGACCCAGTACTTC; size: -; D: -; V: TRBV9; J: TRBJ2-5
CDR3: CASSLEGEGYYEQYF; DNA: TGTGCCAGCAGCTTAGAGGGGGAGGGCTACTACGAGCAGTACTTC; size: once; D: -; V: TRBV7-6; J: TRBJ2-7
CDR3: CASSFVWASSYNEQFF; DNA: TGTGCCAGCAGCTTCGTGTGGGCCAGCTCCTACAATGAGCAGTTCTTC; size: -; D: -; V: TRBV11-2; J: TRBJ2-1
CDR3: CASSSGTDEHTF; DNA: TGTGCCAGTAGTTCCGGGACGGACGAGCACACCTTC; size: few; D: -; V: TRBV19; J: TRBJ1-2
CDR3: CASSVSTGASNEKLFF; DNA: TGTGCCAGCAGTGTAAGCACAGGGGCAAGTAATGAAAAACTGTTTTTT; size: -; D: TRBD1; V: TRBV9; J: TRBJ1-4